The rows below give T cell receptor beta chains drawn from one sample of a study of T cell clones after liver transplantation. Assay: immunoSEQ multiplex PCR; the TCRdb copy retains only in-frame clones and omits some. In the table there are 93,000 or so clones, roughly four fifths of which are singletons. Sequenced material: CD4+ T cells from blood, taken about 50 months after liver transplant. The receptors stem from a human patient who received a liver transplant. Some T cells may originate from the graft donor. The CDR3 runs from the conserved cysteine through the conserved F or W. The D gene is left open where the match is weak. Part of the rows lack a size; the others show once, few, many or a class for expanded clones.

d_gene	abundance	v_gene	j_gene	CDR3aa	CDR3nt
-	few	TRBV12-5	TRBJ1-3	CASGLGTRGTIYF	TGTGCTAGTGGTTTGGGTACCCGGGGGACCATATATTTT
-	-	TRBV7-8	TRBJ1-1	CASSLGGVNTEAFF	TGTGCCAGCAGCTTAGGGGGAGTGAACACTGAAGCTTTCTTT
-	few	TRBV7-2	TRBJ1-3	CASSTNSGNTIYF	TGTGCCAGCAGCACTAACTCTGGAAACACCATATATTTT
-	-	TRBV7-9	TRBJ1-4	CAAGGQNEKLFF	TGTGCCGCCGGAGGCCAGAATGAAAAACTGTTTTTT
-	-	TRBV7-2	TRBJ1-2	CASSYGGDTNYGYTF	TGTGCCAGCAGCTATGGGGGGGACACTAACTATGGCTACACCTTC
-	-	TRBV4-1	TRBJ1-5	CASSQDYTGNSNQPQHF	TGCGCCAGCAGCCAAGATTACACAGGGAATAGCAATCAGCCCCAGCATTTT
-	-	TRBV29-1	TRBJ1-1	CSVIYFGEAFF	TGCAGCGTTATCTATTTCGGTGAAGCTTTCTTT
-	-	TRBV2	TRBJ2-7	CASLPRGDSREQYF	TGTGCCAGCTTGCCGCGGGGAGATAGTCGCGAGCAGTACTTC
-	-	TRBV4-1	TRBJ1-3	CASSQISGNTIYF	TGCGCCAGCAGCCAAATCTCTGGAAACACCATATATTTT
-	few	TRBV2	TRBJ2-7	CASSRTGDRTHEQYF	TGTGCCAGCAGTCGGACTGGGGACCGGACCCACGAGCAGTACTTC
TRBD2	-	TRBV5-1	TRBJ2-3	CASSLEAGGPDTQYF	TGCGCCAGCAGCTTGGAAGCGGGGGGCCCAGATACGCAGTATTTT
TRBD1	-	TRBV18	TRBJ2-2	CASSPQGARNTGELFF	TGTGCCAGCTCACCACAGGGGGCAAGGAACACCGGGGAGCTGTTTTTT
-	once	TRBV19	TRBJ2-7	CASRDRGGTYEQYF	TGTGCCAGTAGGGACAGAGGGGGGACCTACGAGCAGTACTTC
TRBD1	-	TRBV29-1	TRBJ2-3	CSAGTGNVVQYF	TGCAGCGCCGGGACAGGGAATGTGGTGCAGTATTTT
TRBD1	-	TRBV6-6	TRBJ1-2	CASSYTGAVSYGYTF	TGTGCCAGCAGTTACACAGGGGCAGTTAGCTATGGCTACACCTTC
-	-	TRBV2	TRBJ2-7	CASSATTLGSYEQYF	TGTGCCAGCAGCGCGACCACACTCGGCTCCTACGAGCAGTACTTC
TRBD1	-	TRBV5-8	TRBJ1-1	CASSLGQGANTEAFF	TGTGCCAGCAGCTTGGGACAGGGGGCAAACACTGAAGCTTTCTTT
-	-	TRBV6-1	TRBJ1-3	CASSEPPGNTIYF	TGTGCCAGCAGTGAACCGCCTGGAAACACCATATATTTT
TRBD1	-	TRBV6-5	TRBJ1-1	CASRPWTGGNTEAFF	TGTGCCAGCAGGCCTTGGACAGGGGGGAACACTGAAGCTTTCTTT
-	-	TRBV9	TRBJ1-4	CASSVAGGGADEKLFF	TGTGCCAGCAGCGTAGCTGGTGGGGGGGCGGATGAAAAACTGTTTTTT
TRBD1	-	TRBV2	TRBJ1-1	CASSEADRGNTEAFF	TGTGCCAGCAGTGAAGCGGACAGGGGGAACACTGAAGCTTTCTTT
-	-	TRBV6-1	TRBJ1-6	CASSEEGRDYSPLHF	TGTGCCAGCAGTGAAGAGGGCAGGGATTATTCACCCCTCCACTTT
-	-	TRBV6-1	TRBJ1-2	CASSGTGALYGYTF	TGTGCCAGCAGTGGAACAGGCGCTCTATATGGCTACACCTTC
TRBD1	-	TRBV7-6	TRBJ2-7	CASSSDRDKQYF	TGTGCCAGCAGCTCAGACAGGGACAAGCAGTACTTC
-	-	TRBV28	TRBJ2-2	CASTLGGFGSTGELFF	TGTGCCAGCACCTTAGGGGGATTCGGTAGCACCGGGGAGCTGTTTTTT
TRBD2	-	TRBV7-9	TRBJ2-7	CASSPRPRLLAESSYEQYF	TGTGCCAGCAGCCCCCGGCCTCGACTACTAGCGGAGAGCTCCTACGAGCAGTACTTC
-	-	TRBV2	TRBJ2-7	CASSEWYSYEQYF	TGTGCCAGCAGTGAGTGGTACTCCTACGAGCAGTACTTC
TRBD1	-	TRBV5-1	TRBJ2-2	CASSLEWDRGNTGELFF	TGCGCCAGCAGCTTGGAATGGGACAGGGGTAACACCGGGGAGCTGTTTTTT
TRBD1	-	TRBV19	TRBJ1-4	CASNPQGANEKLFF	TGTGCCAGTAACCCACAGGGGGCTAATGAAAAACTGTTTTTT
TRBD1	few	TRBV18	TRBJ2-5	CASSATGLETQYF	TGTGCCAGCTCAGCGACAGGGTTGGAGACCCAGTACTTC
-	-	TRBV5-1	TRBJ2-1	CASSLTQYNEQFF	TGCGCCAGCAGCTTGACGCAGTACAATGAGCAGTTCTTC
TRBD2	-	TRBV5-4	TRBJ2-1	CASSRLAGVRANEQFF	TGTGCCAGCAGCCGATTAGCGGGAGTCAGGGCCAATGAGCAGTTCTTC
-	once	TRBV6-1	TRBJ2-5	CAIDRTLETQYF	TGTGCTATAGACAGGACCTTAGAGACCCAGTACTTC
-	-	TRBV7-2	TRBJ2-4	CASSLGGGVAKNIQYF	TGTGCCAGCAGCTTAGGAGGGGGGGTAGCCAAAAACATTCAGTACTTC
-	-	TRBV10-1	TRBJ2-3	CASSESSGLGDTQYF	TGCGCCAGCAGTGAGTCTAGCGGCTTGGGAGATACGCAGTATTTT
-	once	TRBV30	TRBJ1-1	CAWHMAGKVFF	TGTGCCTGGCATATGGCAGGGAAAGTGTTCTTT
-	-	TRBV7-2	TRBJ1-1	CASSFWERTNTEAFF	TGTGCCAGCAGCTTTTGGGAGAGGACGAACACTGAAGCTTTCTTT
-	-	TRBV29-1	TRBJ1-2	CSATLGVYGYTF	TGCAGCGCCACATTAGGGGTTTACGGCTACACCTTC
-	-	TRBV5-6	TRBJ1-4	CASSARPATNEKLFF	TGTGCCAGCAGCGCCAGGCCCGCAACTAATGAAAAACTGTTTTTT
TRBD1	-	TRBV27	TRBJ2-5	CASSKQGAQETQYF	TGTGCCAGCAGTAAACAGGGGGCCCAAGAGACCCAGTACTTC
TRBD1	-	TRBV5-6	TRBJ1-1	CASSLDRGEAFF	TGTGCCAGCAGTTTGGACAGGGGAGAAGCTTTCTTT